This T cell receptor beta chain comes out of a study of blood T cell repertoires in COVID-19. The overall study: Whether acute or convalescent, the COVID-19 samples came from the United States, Italy and Spain. In each case, the material was cDNA or gDNA derived from T cells, B-cell-depleted T cells, or PBMCs.

Source study methods: Amplifying reference gene primers gave estimates of nucleated cell counts. Method: immunoSEQ multiplex PCR; TCRdb's copy keeps in-frame clones and lacks some. The D gene and trimming were derived from the DNA, and the V and J assignments and clone size from that table. The sample gives 120,000 to 150,000 clones, about 90% of which show up once; 11% is in the top ten. CDR3 length: 16 residues. The germline V gene encodes CDR1 SGHVS and CDR2 FQNEAQ. V lost 2 bases and J 2 bases, leaving 15 bases between the germline ends. This TCR came from an elderly woman with acute or convalescent COVID-19. This chain links TRBV7-8 with TRBJ1-2; perhaps TRBD1 as D (6 bases). The source material was peripheral blood. Here the CDR3 reads CASSLSRVGANYGYTF. CDR3 DNA: TGTGCCAGCAGCTTATCACGGGTGGGGGCCAACTATGGCTACACCTTC.